The 30 T cell receptor beta chains in this list originate from one sample, sequenced in a study of cytomegalovirus exposure and HLA in healthy donors. Primers included in the PCR were 60 Vbeta and 13 Jbeta primers. Repertoires were generated with immunoSEQ multiplex PCR, while TCRdb's copy carries only in-frame clones and drops some. The sample holds about 170,000 clones; less than 85% are singletons and the top ten take 1%. The sample was PBMCs. These receptors were taken from a boy aged 2-15 years in good health and CMV-seronegative.

The rearrangement joins TRBV4-2 to TRBJ2-7; 9 bases line up with TRBD2. This CDR3 has 15 residues. J gave up 3 bases and V 1 base, and 4 bases lay outside the gene matches. Germline V lookup: CDR1 LGHNA, CDR2 YNFKEQ. The CDR3 bases are TGTGCCAGCAGCCAAGCGACTAGCGGTAGCTACGAGCAGTACTTC. The encoded protein is CASSQATSGSYEQYF.

The rearrangement links TRBV30 to TRBJ2-1; D may be TRBD2 (5 bases). The V and J ends lost 4 bases and 8 bases respectively, with 12 bases between them. The CDR3 contains 12 residues. From germline, CDR1 is GTSNPN and CDR2 SVGIG (reference sequence). Here the CDR3 DNA reads TGTGCCTGGAAGGGAGCAGAAGATGAGCAGTTCTTC. Its protein is CAWKGAEDEQFF.

V gene TRBV30 combines with J gene TRBJ2-2; D is perhaps TRBD1 (5 bases). V dropped 1 base and J dropped 2 bases, with 14 bases sitting between them. In germline, CDR1 is GTSNPN, CDR2 SVGIG (reference sequence). The CDR3 runs 16 residues. The CDR3 is CAWSALKGQNTGELFF. The CDR3 nucleotides are TGTGCCTGGAGTGCTCTAAAGGGGCAAAACACCGGGGAGCTGTTTTTT.

This sequence joins TRBV19 and TRBJ1-1; TRBD1 is a possible D gene (5 bases). Trimming cost V 3 bases and J 6 bases, with 17 bases left between them. The CDR3 has 15 amino acids. Germline assignment: CDR1 LNHDA and CDR2 SQIVND (reference sequence). CDR3 DNA sequence: TGTGCCAGTAGTATTTCGGTGGGGCGTAGGGCTGAAGCTTTCTTT. This encodes CASSISVGRRAEAFF.

This sequence joins TRBV30 and TRBJ2-3; D possibly corresponds to TRBD1 (5 bases). V lost 5 bases, J lost 0 bases, and 12 bases lay in between. There are 14 residues in the CDR3. Germline CDR1 and CDR2: GTSNPN and SVGIG (reference sequence). CDR3 sequence reads: CAWADKSSTDTQYF. The CDR3 DNA sequence: TGTGCCTGGGCGGACAAATCTAGCACAGATACGCAGTATTTT.

The chain carries TRBV6-5 and TRBJ2-7; D is ambiguous. Per the germline V gene, CDR1 is MNHEY and CDR2 is SVGAGI. This CDR3 comprises 11 residues. V was trimmed by 3 bases and J by 6 bases, leaving 6 bases between them. CDR3 in amino acids: CASSYLGEQYF. CDR3 DNA: TGTGCCAGCAGTTATCTCGGCGAGCAGTACTTC.

This clone was recorded only once. The junction departs from germline at one end; a sequencing error may be responsible. This chain connects TRBV29-1 to TRBJ1-2; unclear D gene. The CDR3 spans 11 residues. Germline-derived CDR1 and CDR2 are SQVTM and ANQGSEA. The CDR3 reads CSVGPNYGYAF. DNA of the CDR3: TGCAGCGTGGGTCCGAACTATGGCTACGCCTTC.

V usage is TRBV5-4 and J usage is TRBJ1-1; 7 bases agree with TRBD1. Unmatched junction bases numbered 3, after V lost 4 bases and J lost 0 bases. CDR1 is SGHNT, CDR2 YYREEE, per germline (reference sequence). This CDR3 has 14 residues. The CDR3 here is CASSNRGMNTEAFF. The CDR3 DNA sequence: TGTGCCAGCAGCAACAGGGGTATGAACACTGAAGCTTTCTTT.

The rearrangement joins TRBV30 to TRBJ2-4; 7 bases agree with TRBD1. The CDR3 consists of 13 residues. V dropped 4 bases and J dropped 3; count of bases not matched to a gene: 3. Looked up from germline, CDR1 is GTSNPN and CDR2 is SVGIG (reference sequence). The CDR3 DNA is TGTGCCTGGACCCGGGACAGCAAAAACATTCAGTACTTC. Its translation is CAWTRDSKNIQYF. The variable domain in full, with the rest retrieved from reference TRBV30 and TRBJ2-4, is SQTIHQWPATLVQPVGSPLSLECTVEGTSNPNLYWYRQAAGRGLQLLFYSVGIGQISSEVPQNLSASRPQDRQFILSSKKLLLSDSGFYLCAWTRDSKNIQYFGAGTRLSVL.

The rearrangement uses TRBV4-2 and TRBJ1-2; 9 bases fit TRBD1. From germline, CDR1 is LGHNA and CDR2 YNFKEQ. Trimming cost V 0 bases and J 7 bases; bases outside gene matches: 12. This CDR3 spans 17 amino acids. As DNA, the CDR3 is TGTGCCAGCAGCCAAGATCTCGCCGGGACAGGGACGAGTGGCTACACCTTC. Translation gives CASSQDLAGTGTSGYTF.

About this clone: Other DNA sequences of this sample code for an identical CDR3. V is TRBV18 and J is TRBJ1-2; D is possibly TRBD1 (6 bases). Looked up from germline, CDR1 is KGHSH and CDR2 is LQKENI. The CDR3 is made up of 13 amino acids. V dropped 6 bases and J dropped 3 bases, with 11 bases sitting between them. CDR3 amino acids: CASSPTGDYGYTF. The CDR3, as DNA: TGTGCCAGCTCCCCGACAGGCGACTATGGCTACACCTTC. Full variable domain (remainder filled in from reference TRBV18 and TRBJ1-2): NAGVMQNPRHLVRRRGQEARLRCSPMKGHSHVYWYRQLPEEGLKFMVYLQKENIIDESGMPKERFSAEFPKEGPSILRIQQVVRGDSAAYFCASSPTGDYGYTFGSGTRLTVV.

V gene TRBV5-6 combines with J gene TRBJ1-1; D not resolved. V shed 0 bases and J shed 4 bases, with 10 bases lying between them. The germline V gene encodes CDR1 SGHDT and CDR2 YYEEEE. This CDR3 contains 14 residues. In DNA, the CDR3 is TGTGCCAGCAGCTTGGCGGGGAGAGGCACTGAAGCTTTCTTT. Amino acid sequence: CASSLAGRGTEAFF.

The chain links TRBV19 to TRBJ1-1, with a weak D call TRBD1 (6 bases). Trimming left V 2 bases short and J 1 base short, with 8 bases between. This CDR3 comprises 14 residues. Germline V gene data show CDR1 as LNHDA and CDR2 as SQIVND (reference sequence). The CDR3 loop reads CASSIQGRNTEAFF. CDR3 coding DNA: TGTGCCAGTAGTATACAGGGGCGGAACACTGAAGCTTTCTTT. Supplemented by reference TRBV19 and TRBJ1-1, the full variable domain reads DGGITQSPKYLFRKEGQNVTLSCEQNLNHDAMYWYRQDPGQGLRLIYYSQIVNDFQKGDIAEGYSVSREKKESFPLTVTSAQKNPTAFYLCASSIQGRNTEAFFGQGTRLTVV.

The gene calls are TRBV10-3 and TRBJ2-1; TRBD1 matches 11 bases. J lost 3 bases, V lost 6 bases, and 13 bases had no gene match. CDR3 length: 18 residues. Germline CDR1 and CDR2: ENHRY and SYGVKD. The DNA for the CDR3 is TGTGCCATCAGGGGACAGGGGGGATCAAAAGACTTCTACAATGAGCAGTTCTTC. This gives the protein CAIRGQGGSKDFYNEQFF.

J is TRBJ1-3 and V is TRBV6-5; a weak D match, TRBD1 (6 bases). This CDR3 spans 14 amino acids. Germline lookup yields CDR1 MNHEY and CDR2 SVGAGI. V was shortened by 6 bases and J by 4 bases, with 13 bases between the two germline ends. CDR3 in amino acids: CASSPGQLGNTIYF. The CDR3 DNA sequence: TGTGCCAGCAGCCCCGGACAGCTGGGAAACACCATATATTTT.

This chain joins TRBV6-5 and TRBJ1-2, with D perhaps TRBD1 (5 bases). The V end was cut by 4 bases, the J end by 6 bases, with 15 bases between. The CDR3 is made up of 14 amino acids. Per the germline V gene, CDR1 is MNHEY and CDR2 is SVGAGI. The DNA of the CDR3 is TGTGCCAGCAGTTCGACAAAACGGGGGAATGGCTACACCTTC. Translation gives CASSSTKRGNGYTF.

The chain combines TRBV6-6 with TRBJ2-1; 13 bases line up with TRBD2. The germline V gene encodes CDR1 MNHNY and CDR2 SVGAGI (reference sequence). Trimming took 4 bases from V and 8 from J; bases not matched to a gene: 8. The CDR3 totals 16 residues. CDR3 residues: CASSSEGLAGSHEQFF. The CDR3, as DNA: TGTGCCAGCAGTTCCGAGGGACTAGCGGGATCCCATGAGCAGTTCTTC.

This clone was seen a handful of times. The chain combines TRBV6-4 with TRBJ2-1, with TRBD1 matching 8 bases. There are 16 residues in the CDR3. Unmatched junction bases numbered 10, after V lost 5 bases and J lost 4 bases. In germline, CDR1 is MRHNA, CDR2 SNTAGT. Here the CDR3 reads CASSSTGQGEYNEQFF. For the CDR3, the DNA is TGTGCCAGCAGTTCTACCGGACAGGGAGAATACAATGAGCAGTTCTTC.

The CDR3 loop reads CASSLYPPGDSPDTQYF. The CDR3 region has the DNA TGTGCCAGCAGCTTATATCCTCCAGGGGATAGCCCAGATACGCAGTATTTT. The chain couples TRBV13 to TRBJ2-3; tentative D call: TRBD1 (6 bases). V was shortened by 2 bases and J by 4 bases, with 19 bases between the two germline ends. Per germline, CDR1 PRHDT and CDR2 FYEKMQ (reference sequence). The CDR3 covers 17 residues.

The chain is built from TRBV25-1 and TRBJ1-2, with a possible D match to TRBD1 (5 bases). CDR3 length: 14 amino acids. Deletions cut 3 bases from V and 8 bases from J, with 16 bases between. Germline CDR1 MGHDK, CDR2 SYGVNS. CDR3 protein: CASSDSGVGWGYTF. The CDR3 region has the DNA TGTGCCAGCAGTGATTCGGGGGTAGGCTGGGGCTACACCTTC.

Only a few counts were recorded for this clone. The chain carries TRBV9 and TRBJ2-3; D is unclear. V was clipped by 4 bases and J by 0 bases, with 15 bases between them. The CDR3 contains 16 residues. Germline V lookup: CDR1 SGDLS, CDR2 YYNGEE. CDR3 nucleotide sequence: TGTGCCAGCAGCAAACGACTGCCTACTAGCACAGATACGCAGTATTTT. Translated, it gives CASSKRLPTSTDTQYF.

The V gene is TRBV13, the J gene TRBJ2-3, with 9 bases lining up with TRBD1. CDR3 length: 16 residues. CDR1 and CDR2 from the germline V gene are PRHDT and FYEKMQ (reference sequence). Trimming removed 4 bases from V and 2 bases from J; junction bases left unmatched: 7. The CDR3 bases are TGTGCCAGCAGCTCAAACAGGGGGCGGGTCACAGATACGCAGTATTTT. Its protein is CASSSNRGRVTDTQYF.

This clone appeared a single time. The V gene is TRBV28, the J gene TRBJ1-5, with D possibly matching TRBD1 (5 bases). Germline assignment: CDR1 MDHEN and CDR2 SYDVKM. This CDR3 spans 13 amino acids. Trimming took off 7 bases at V and 1 base at J, with 8 bases between the two ends. CDR3 nucleotides: TGTGCCAGCAAGGAGGGGAGCAATCAGCCCCAGCATTTT. It is translated as CASKEGSNQPQHF. Using reference TRBV28 and TRBJ1-5 for the parts outside the CDR3, the full variable domain is DVKVTQSSRYLVKRTGEKVFLECVQDMDHENMFWYRQDPGLGLRLIYFSYDVKMKEKGDIPEGYSVSREKKERFSLILESASTNQTSMYLCASKEGSNQPQHFGDGTRLSIL.

The chain carries TRBV2 and TRBJ2-1; 7 bases line up with TRBD1. In germline, CDR1 is SNHLY, CDR2 FYNNEI. The CDR3 totals 10 residues. V trimming: 10 bases; J trimming: 7 bases; junction bases outside the gene matches: 1. The CDR3 is CATTGNEQFF. The CDR3 nucleotides are TGTGCCACGACAGGGAATGAGCAGTTCTTC. The variable domain in full, with the rest retrieved from reference TRBV2 and TRBJ2-1, is EPEVTQTPSHQVTQMGQEVILRCVPISNHLYFYWYRQILGQKVEFLVSFYNNEISEKSEIFDDQFSVERPDGSNFTLKIRSTKLEDSAMYFCATTGNEQFFGPGTRLTVL.

J is TRBJ2-2 and V is TRBV6-5; 9 bases line up with TRBD1. Germline trimming cut 7 bases from V and 4 bases from J; bases unmatched to any gene: 4. CDR1 is MNHEY and CDR2 is SVGAGI in the germline V gene. The CDR3 loop spans 14 amino acids. CDR3: CASISGQGTGELFF. CDR3 coding DNA: TGTGCCAGCATTTCGGGACAGGGCACCGGGGAGCTGTTTTTT.

The chain uses TRBV11-2 and TRBJ1-1; the D is unclear. The length of the CDR3 is 12 residues. CDR1 is SGHAT, CDR2 FQNNGV, per germline. Trimming removed 4 bases from V and 1 base from J, with 4 bases in between. The CDR3 sequence is CASSYRNTEAFF. The DNA of the CDR3 is TGTGCCAGCAGCTACAGGAACACTGAAGCTTTCTTT.

The rearrangement links TRBV28 to TRBJ2-6; D unresolved. The CDR3 runs to 14 residues. Germline values: CDR1 MDHEN, CDR2 SYDVKM. V shed 3 bases and J shed 4 bases, with 7 bases lying between them. The CDR3 sequence is CASSLGSGANVLTF. CDR3 DNA sequence: TGTGCCAGCAGTTTGGGCTCCGGGGCCAACGTCCTGACTTTC. The whole variable domain, filled in from reference TRBV28 and TRBJ2-6, reads DVKVTQSSRYLVKRTGEKVFLECVQDMDHENMFWYRQDPGLGLRLIYFSYDVKMKEKGDIPEGYSVSREKKERFSLILESASTNQTSMYLCASSLGSGANVLTFGAGSRLTVL.

This chain joins TRBV19 and TRBJ2-3; TRBD2 matches 9 bases. The V gene end was trimmed by 5 bases and the J gene end by 4 bases; junction bases not matched to a gene: 7. Germline V gene sequence: CDR1 LNHDA, CDR2 SQIVND (reference sequence). The CDR3 spans 15 residues. CDR3 sequence: CASSRGSGSADTQYF. The CDR3, as DNA: TGTGCCAGTAGTCGCGGTAGCGGGAGCGCAGATACGCAGTATTTT.

In regard to this clone: This same CDR3 is encoded by further DNA sequences in the sample. The chain carries TRBV6-5 and TRBJ1-5; perhaps TRBD1 as D (5 bases). Germline assignment: CDR1 MNHEY and CDR2 SVGAGI. The V end lost 2 bases, the J end lost 7 bases, and 9 bases lay between the germline ends. The CDR3 loop spans 13 amino acids. The CDR3 reads CASSYGGGQPQHF. CDR3 bases: TGTGCCAGCAGTTACGGGGGAGGGCAGCCCCAGCATTTT.

The chain uses TRBV28 and TRBJ2-7; tentatively, D is TRBD1 (6 bases). The CDR3 has 16 residues. Germline CDR1 is MDHEN and CDR2 is SYDVKM. The V end was cut by 7 bases, the J end by 5 bases, with 24 bases between. CDR3 amino acids: CASKLPGAGELHEQYF. CDR3 DNA: TGTGCCAGCAAGTTGCCCGGGGCAGGGGAGCTCCACGAGCAGTACTTC.